This T cell receptor (beta chain) was identified during a study of human T cells and chemical hapten exposure. At least ten counts were recorded for this clonotype. Documented time point: patch test 2, 6 weeks after DPC sensitization. Specified treatment: therapeutic diphenylcyclopropenone sensitization with weekly scalp DPC. This CDR3 has 16 residues. Germline V lookup: CDR1 KGHDR, CDR2 SFDVKD. The V end lost 4 bases, the J end lost 2 bases, and 15 bases lay between the germline ends. TCRdb analysed the RACE reads with MiXCR anew, one entry per CDR3 protein. There are 85,000 to 100,000 distinct CDR3 sequences in the sample; approximately 11% occur only once, and less than 2.5% lies in the top ten.

The TCR sequence derives from a man between 35 and 55 years old with alopecia areata. Some clones in this sample may be carry-over from other donors' samples. The rearrangement links TRBV24-1 to TRBJ2-3; D assignment may be TRBD1 or TRBD2 (6 bases each). Sequenced material: whole blood, taken in connection with sensitization to the hapten diphenylcyclopropenone (DPC). The CDR3 region has the DNA TGTGCCACCAGTGACCCTAGCCCGGGGGCCACAGATACGCAGTATTTT. Translated, it gives CATSDPSPGATDTQYF.